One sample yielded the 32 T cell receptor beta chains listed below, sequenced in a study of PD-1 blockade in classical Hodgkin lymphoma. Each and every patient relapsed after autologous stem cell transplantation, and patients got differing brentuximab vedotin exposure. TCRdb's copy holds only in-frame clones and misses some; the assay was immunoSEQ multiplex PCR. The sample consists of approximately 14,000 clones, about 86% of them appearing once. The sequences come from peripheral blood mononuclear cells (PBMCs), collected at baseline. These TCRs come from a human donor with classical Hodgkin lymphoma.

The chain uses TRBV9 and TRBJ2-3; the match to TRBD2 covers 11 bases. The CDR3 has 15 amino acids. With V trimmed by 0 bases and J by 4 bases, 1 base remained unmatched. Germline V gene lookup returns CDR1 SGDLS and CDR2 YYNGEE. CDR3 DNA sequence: TGTGCCAGCAGCGTAGGACTAGCGGGACCAGATACGCAGTATTTT. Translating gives CASSVGLAGPDTQYF.

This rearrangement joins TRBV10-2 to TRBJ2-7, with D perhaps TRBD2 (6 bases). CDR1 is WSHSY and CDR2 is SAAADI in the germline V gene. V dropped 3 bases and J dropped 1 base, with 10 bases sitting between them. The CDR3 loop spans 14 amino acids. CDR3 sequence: CASSDGLTSYEQYF. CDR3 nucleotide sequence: TGCGCCAGCAGTGACGGACTAACGTCCTACGAGCAGTACTTC.

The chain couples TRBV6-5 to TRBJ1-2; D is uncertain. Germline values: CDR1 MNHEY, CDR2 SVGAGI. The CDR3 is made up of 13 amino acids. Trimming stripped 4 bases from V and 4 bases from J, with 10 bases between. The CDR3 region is CASSFRAFYGYTF. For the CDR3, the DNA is TGTGCCAGCAGTTTCCGGGCTTTCTATGGCTACACCTTC.

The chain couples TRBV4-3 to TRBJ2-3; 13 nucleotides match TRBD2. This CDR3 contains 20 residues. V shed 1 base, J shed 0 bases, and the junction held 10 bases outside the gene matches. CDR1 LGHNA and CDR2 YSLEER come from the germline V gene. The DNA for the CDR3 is TGCGCCAGCAGCCAAGGACTAGCGGGGGGTACCCTCACTAGCACAGATACGCAGTATTTT. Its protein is CASSQGLAGGTLTSTDTQYF.

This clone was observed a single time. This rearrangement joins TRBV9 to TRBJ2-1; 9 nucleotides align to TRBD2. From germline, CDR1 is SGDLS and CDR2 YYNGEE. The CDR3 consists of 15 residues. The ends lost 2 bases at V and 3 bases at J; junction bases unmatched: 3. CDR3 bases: TGTGCCAGCAGCGTCGGACTAGCGTACTACAATGAGCAGTTCTTC. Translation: CASSVGLAYYNEQFF.

CDR3 nucleotide sequence: TGCAGCGTTAAACAGGGGCTAGCCTACGAGCAGTACTTC. Its translation is CSVKQGLAYEQYF. The chain employs TRBV29-1 and TRBJ2-7, with TRBD1 matching 7 bases. CDR3 size: 13 residues. The V segment lost 5 bases and the J segment 2 bases; nucleotides outside the gene matches: 6. Germline V CDR1 and CDR2: SQVTM, ANQGSEA.

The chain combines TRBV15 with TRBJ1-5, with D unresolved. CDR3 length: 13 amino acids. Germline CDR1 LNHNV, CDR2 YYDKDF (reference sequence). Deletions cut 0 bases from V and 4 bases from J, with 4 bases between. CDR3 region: CATSRDLNQPQHF. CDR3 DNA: TGTGCCACCAGCAGAGATTTAAATCAGCCCCAGCATTTT.

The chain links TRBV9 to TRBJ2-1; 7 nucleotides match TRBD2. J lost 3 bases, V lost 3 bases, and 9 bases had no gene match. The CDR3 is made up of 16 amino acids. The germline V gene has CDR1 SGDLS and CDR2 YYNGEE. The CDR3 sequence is CASSALGTKFYNEQFF. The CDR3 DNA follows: TGTGCCAGCAGCGCCCTCGGGACTAAGTTCTACAATGAGCAGTTCTTC.

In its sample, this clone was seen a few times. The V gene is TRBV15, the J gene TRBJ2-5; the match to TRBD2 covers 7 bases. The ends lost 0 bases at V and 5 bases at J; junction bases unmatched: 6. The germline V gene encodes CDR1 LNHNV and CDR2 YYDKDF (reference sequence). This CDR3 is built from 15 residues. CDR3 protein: CATSRDRGVSETQYF. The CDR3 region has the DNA TGTGCCACCAGCAGAGATCGGGGGGTGAGCGAGACCCAGTACTTC.

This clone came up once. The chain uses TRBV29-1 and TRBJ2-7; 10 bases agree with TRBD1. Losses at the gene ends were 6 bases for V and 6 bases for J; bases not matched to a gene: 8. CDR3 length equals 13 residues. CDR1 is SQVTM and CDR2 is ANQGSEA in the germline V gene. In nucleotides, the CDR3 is TGCAGCGTCGTCCGGGACAGGGGTGGCGAGCAGTACTTC. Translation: CSVVRDRGGEQYF.

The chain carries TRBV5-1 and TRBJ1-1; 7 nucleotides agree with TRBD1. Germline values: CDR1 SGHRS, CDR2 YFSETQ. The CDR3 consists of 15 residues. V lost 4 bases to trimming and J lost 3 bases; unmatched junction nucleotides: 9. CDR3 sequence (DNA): TGCGCCAGCAGCGTCAACAGGGGTCCCTACACTGAAGCTTTCTTT. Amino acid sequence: CASSVNRGPYTEAFF. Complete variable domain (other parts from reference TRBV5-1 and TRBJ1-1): KAGVTQTPRYLIKTRGQQVTLSCSPISGHRSVSWYQQTPGQGLQFLFEYFSETQRNKGNFPGRFSGRQFSNSRSEMNVSTLELGDSALYLCASSVNRGPYTEAFFGQGTRLTVV.

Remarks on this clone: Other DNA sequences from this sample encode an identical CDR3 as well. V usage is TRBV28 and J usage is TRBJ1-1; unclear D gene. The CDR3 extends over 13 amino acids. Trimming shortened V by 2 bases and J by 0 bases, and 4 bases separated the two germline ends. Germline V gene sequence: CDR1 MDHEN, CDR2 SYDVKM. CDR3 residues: CASSLIMNTEAFF. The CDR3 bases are TGTGCCAGCAGTTTAATCATGAACACTGAAGCTTTCTTT.

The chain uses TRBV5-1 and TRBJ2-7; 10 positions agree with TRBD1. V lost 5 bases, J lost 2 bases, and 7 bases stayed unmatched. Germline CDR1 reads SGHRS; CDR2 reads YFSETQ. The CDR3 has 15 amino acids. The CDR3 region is CASSLTGTGAYEQYF. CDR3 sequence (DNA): TGCGCCAGCAGTCTCACGGGGACAGGGGCCTACGAGCAGTACTTC.

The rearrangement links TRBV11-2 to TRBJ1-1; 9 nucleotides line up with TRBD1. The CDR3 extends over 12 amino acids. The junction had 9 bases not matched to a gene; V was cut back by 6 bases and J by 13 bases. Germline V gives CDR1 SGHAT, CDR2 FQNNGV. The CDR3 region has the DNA TGTGCCAGCAGTCCGGGACAGGGCCTAGGTTTCTTT. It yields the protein CASSPGQGLGFF. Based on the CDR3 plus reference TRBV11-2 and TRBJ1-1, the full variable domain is EAGVAQSPRYKIIEKRQSVAFWCNPISGHATLYWYQQILGQGPKLLIQFQNNGVVDDSQLPKDRFSAERLKGVDSTLKIQPAKLEDSAVYLCASSPGQGLGFFGQGTRLTVV.

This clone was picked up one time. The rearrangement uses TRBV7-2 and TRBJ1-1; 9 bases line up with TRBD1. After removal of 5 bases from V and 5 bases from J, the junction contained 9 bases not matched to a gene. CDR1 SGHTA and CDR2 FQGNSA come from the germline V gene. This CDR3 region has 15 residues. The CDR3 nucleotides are TGTGCCAGCAGCCTCCCGGACAGGGGTCTTACTGAAGCTTTCTTT. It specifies CASSLPDRGLTEAFF.

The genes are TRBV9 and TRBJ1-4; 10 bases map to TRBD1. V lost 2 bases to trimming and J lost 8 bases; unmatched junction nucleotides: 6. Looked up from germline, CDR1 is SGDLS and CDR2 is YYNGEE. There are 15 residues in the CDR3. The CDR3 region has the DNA TGTGCCAGCAGCGTGCGAGGGACAGGGGAAGAAAAACTGTTTTTT. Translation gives CASSVRGTGEEKLFF.

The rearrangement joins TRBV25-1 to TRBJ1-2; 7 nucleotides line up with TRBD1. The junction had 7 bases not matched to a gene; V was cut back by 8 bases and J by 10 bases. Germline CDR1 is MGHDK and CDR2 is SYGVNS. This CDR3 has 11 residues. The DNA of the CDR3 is TGTGCCAGCCATTCCGGACAGGCCTACACCTTC. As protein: CASHSGQAYTF.

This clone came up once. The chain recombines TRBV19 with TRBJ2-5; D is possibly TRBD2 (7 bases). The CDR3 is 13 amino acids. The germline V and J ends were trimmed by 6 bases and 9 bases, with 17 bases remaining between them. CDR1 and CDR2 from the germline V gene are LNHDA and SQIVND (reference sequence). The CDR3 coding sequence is TGTGCCAGTAGGGACAGCGGGGTGCGGGCCCAGTACTTC. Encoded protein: CASRDSGVRAQYF. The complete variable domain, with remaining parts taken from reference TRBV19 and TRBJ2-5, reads DGGITQSPKYLFRKEGQNVTLSCEQNLNHDAMYWYRQDPGQGLRLIYYSQIVNDFQKGDIAEGYSVSREKKESFPLTVTSAQKNPTAFYLCASRDSGVRAQYFGPGTRLLVL.

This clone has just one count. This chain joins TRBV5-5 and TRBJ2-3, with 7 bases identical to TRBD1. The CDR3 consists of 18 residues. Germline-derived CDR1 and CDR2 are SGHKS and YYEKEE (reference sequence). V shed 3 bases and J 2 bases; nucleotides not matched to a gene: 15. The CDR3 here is CASSSPGQTNKPTDTQYF. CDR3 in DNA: TGTGCCAGCAGCTCTCCGGGACAGACGAATAAACCCACAGATACGCAGTATTTT.

Here the CDR3 DNA reads TGTGCCAGCAGTTACGGGACAGGGAACACCGGGGAGCTGTTTTTT. This codes for CASSYGTGNTGELFF. V is TRBV6-5 and J is TRBJ2-2, with 8 bases fitting TRBD1. The CDR3 runs 15 residues. Per germline, CDR1 MNHEY and CDR2 SVGAGI. V lost 2 bases to trimming and J lost 1 base; unmatched junction nucleotides: 0.

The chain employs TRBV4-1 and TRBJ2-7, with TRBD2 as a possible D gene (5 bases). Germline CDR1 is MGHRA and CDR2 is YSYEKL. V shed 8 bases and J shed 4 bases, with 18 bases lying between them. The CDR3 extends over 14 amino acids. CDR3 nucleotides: TGCGCCAGCTCTCCCGGACTTTCAAGTTACGAGCAGTACTTC. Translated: CASSPGLSSYEQYF.

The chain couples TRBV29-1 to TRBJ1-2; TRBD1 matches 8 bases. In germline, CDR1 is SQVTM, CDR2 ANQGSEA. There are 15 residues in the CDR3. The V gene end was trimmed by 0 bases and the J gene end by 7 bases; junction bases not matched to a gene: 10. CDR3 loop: CSVEDPAKTGGGYTF. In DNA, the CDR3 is TGCAGCGTTGAAGATCCGGCTAAAACAGGGGGTGGCTACACCTTC.

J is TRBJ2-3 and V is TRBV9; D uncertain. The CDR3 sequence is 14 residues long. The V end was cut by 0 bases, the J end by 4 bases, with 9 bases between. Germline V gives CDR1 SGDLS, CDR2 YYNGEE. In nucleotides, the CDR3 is TGTGCCAGCAGCGTAGTGGACGCAGCAGATACGCAGTATTTT. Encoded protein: CASSVVDAADTQYF.

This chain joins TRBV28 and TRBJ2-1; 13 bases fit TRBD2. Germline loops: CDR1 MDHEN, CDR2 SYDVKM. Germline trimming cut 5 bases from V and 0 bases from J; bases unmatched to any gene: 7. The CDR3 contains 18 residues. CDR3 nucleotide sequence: TGTGCCAGCAGTGCCGGGACTAGCGGGACTAGCTCCTACAATGAGCAGTTCTTC. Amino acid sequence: CASSAGTSGTSSYNEQFF.

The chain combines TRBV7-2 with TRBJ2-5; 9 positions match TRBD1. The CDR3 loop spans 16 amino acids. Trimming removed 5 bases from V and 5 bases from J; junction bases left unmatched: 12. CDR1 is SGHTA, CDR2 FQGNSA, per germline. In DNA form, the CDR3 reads TGTGCCAGCAGCGCCCGGGACAGGGTAAAGGGTGAGACCCAGTACTTC. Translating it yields CASSARDRVKGETQYF. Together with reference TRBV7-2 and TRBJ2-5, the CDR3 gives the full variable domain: GAGVSQSPSNKVTEKGKDVELRCDPISGHTALYWYRQSLGQGLEFLIYFQGNSAPDKSGLPSDRFSAERTGGSVSTLTIQRTQQEDSAVYLCASSARDRVKGETQYFGPGTRLLVL.

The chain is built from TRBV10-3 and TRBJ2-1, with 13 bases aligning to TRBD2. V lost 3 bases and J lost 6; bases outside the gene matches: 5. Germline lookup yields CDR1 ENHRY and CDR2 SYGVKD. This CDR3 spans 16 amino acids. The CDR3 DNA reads TGTGCCATCAGTGAACCGGGACTAGCGGGATTCAATGAGCAGTTCTTC. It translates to CAISEPGLAGFNEQFF.

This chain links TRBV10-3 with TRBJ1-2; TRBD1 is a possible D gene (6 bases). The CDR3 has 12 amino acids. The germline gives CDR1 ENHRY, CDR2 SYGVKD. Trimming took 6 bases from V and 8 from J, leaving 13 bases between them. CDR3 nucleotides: TGTGCCATCAGGACAGGAGCGCGAGGCTACACCTTC. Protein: CAIRTGARGYTF.

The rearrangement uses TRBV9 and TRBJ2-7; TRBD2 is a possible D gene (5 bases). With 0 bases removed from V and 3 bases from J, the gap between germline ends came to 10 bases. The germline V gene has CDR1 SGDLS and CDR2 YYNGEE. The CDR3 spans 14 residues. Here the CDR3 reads CASSVAGGGYEQYF. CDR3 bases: TGTGCCAGCAGCGTAGCTGGAGGTGGCTACGAGCAGTACTTC.

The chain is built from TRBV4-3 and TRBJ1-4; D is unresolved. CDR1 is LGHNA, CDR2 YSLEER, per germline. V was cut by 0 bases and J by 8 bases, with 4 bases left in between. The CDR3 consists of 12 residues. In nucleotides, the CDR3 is TGCGCCAGCAGCCAAGATTGGGAAAAACTGTTTTTT. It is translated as CASSQDWEKLFF.

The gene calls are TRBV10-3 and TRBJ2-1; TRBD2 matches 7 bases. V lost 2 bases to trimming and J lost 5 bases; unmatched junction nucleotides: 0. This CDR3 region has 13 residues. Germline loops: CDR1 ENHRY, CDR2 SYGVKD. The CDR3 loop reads CAISERGDNEQFF. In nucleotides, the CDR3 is TGTGCCATCAGTGAGCGGGGGGACAATGAGCAGTTCTTC.

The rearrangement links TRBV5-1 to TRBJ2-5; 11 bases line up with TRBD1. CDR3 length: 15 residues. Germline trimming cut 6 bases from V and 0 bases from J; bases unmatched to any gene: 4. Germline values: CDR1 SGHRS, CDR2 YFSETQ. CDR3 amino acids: CASTLGQGDQETQYF. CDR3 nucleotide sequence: TGCGCCAGCACTTTGGGACAGGGGGACCAAGAGACCCAGTACTTC.

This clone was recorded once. CDR3 nucleotides: TGTGCCAGCAGCCCCATTGGTGGCGGCCGATTCTATGGCTACACCTTC. Its protein is CASSPIGGGRFYGYTF. This chain uses TRBV2 with TRBJ1-2, with D unclear. Trimming cost V 6 bases and J 4 bases, with 21 bases left between them. This CDR3 has 16 amino acids. Germline values: CDR1 SNHLY, CDR2 FYNNEI.